Below, 20 T cell receptor beta chains from the same sample are listed, as sequenced in a study of T cells after yellow fever vaccination. TCRdb independently ran MiXCR on the 5' RACE reads; one entry per CDR3 protein. This table holds about 630,000 distinct CDR3 sequences, 12% found once. The sample here was PBMCs, taken on the day of the yellow fever booster vaccination. These TCRs come from a man aged 25-45 years who received the YFV17D yellow fever vaccine.

The chain has TRBV27 and TRBJ2-5; D is ambiguous. V dropped 8 bases and J dropped 5 bases, with 9 bases sitting between them. There are 11 residues in the CDR3. Germline CDR1 reads MNHEY; CDR2 reads SMNVEV (reference sequence). The DNA of the CDR3 is TGTGCCAGCCCTTTGAGGGAGACCCAGTACTTC. Its translation is CASPLRETQYF.

The chain is built from TRBV3-1 and TRBJ2-7; no definite D call. This CDR3 has 13 residues. Trimming pared 3 bases from V and 2 bases from J, leaving 8 bases between. CDR1 and CDR2 (germline): LGHDT, YNNKEL (reference sequence). Here the CDR3 DNA reads TGTGCCAGCAGCCACACCCAGACCTACGAGCAGTACTTC. As protein: CASSHTQTYEQYF.

A few counts support this clonotype. J is TRBJ2-3 and V is TRBV20-1; D is tentatively TRBD1 or TRBD2 (7 bases each). Germline CDR1 is DFQATT and CDR2 is SNEGSKA (reference sequence). The CDR3 is made up of 14 amino acids. V was pared by 6 bases and J by 3 bases, with 16 bases between. The CDR3 reads CSARGRAGTDTQYF. The CDR3 DNA sequence: TGCAGTGCCAGGGGGAGGGCCGGAACAGATACGCAGTATTTT.

In its sample, this clonotype was seen a few times. J is TRBJ1-1 and V is TRBV6-2 or TRBV6-3; D is uncertain. Germline CDR1 and CDR2: MNHEY and SVGEGT. Trimming removed 0 bases from V and 4 bases from J, with 12 bases in between. There are 15 residues in the CDR3. CDR3: CASSYSAARRTEAFF. The DNA of the CDR3 is TGTGCCAGCAGTTACTCGGCGGCACGCCGCACTGAAGCTTTCTTT.

J is TRBJ2-3 and V is TRBV11-1; 13 nucleotides agree with TRBD2. This CDR3 has 19 residues. After removal of 1 base from V and 6 bases from J, the junction contained 13 bases not matched to a gene. Germline V lookup: CDR1 SGHAT, CDR2 FQDESV (reference sequence). The CDR3 protein is CASSLVGLAGANSDDTQYF. The CDR3 nucleotides read TGTGCCAGCAGCTTAGTTGGACTAGCGGGAGCAAATTCTGACGATACGCAGTATTTT.

The chain links TRBV5-8 to TRBJ2-3, with TRBD2 matching 7 bases. This CDR3 is built from 15 residues. Germline values: CDR1 SGHTS, CDR2 YDEGEE. J gave up 2 bases and V 2 bases, and 5 bases lay outside the gene matches. This CDR3 is CASSLAGLLTDTQYF. The CDR3 bases are TGTGCCAGCAGCTTAGCGGGACTACTCACAGATACGCAGTATTTT.

This clonotype was counted only a few times. The gene calls are TRBV10-1 and TRBJ1-1; D remains ambiguous. Between the trimmed V and J ends, which lost 1 base and 2 bases, there was a span of 5 bases. The CDR3 sequence is 13 residues long. From germline, CDR1 is WNHNN and CDR2 SYGVQD (reference sequence). This CDR3 reads CASSEFSNTEAFF. In DNA, the CDR3 is TGCGCCAGCAGTGAGTTCAGCAACACTGAAGCTTTCTTT.

The chain recombines TRBV5-1 with TRBJ2-1; the match to TRBD2 covers 12 bases. CDR1 SGHRS and CDR2 YFSETQ come from the germline V gene. The CDR3 loop spans 17 amino acids. V dropped 3 bases and J dropped 2; count of bases not matched to a gene: 6. Here the CDR3 DNA reads TGCGCCAGCAGCTCCGGACTAGCGGGATCCCCCTACAATGAGCAGTTCTTC. This encodes CASSSGLAGSPYNEQFF.

V and J are TRBV11-1 and TRBJ2-3, with 14 nucleotides matching TRBD2. V lost 5 bases, J lost 5 bases, and 18 bases stayed unmatched. Per the germline V gene, CDR1 is SGHAT and CDR2 is FQDESV (reference sequence). This CDR3 is 20 amino acids long. The chain's CDR3 is CASSMNAGLAGGSGKDTQYF. The CDR3 nucleotides read TGTGCCAGCAGCATGAATGCCGGACTAGCGGGAGGTTCTGGGAAAGATACGCAGTATTTT.

This clonotype came up a few times. This chain joins TRBV5-1 and TRBJ2-7; D uncertain. The CDR3 covers 14 residues. Germline V gene sequence: CDR1 SGHRS, CDR2 YFSETQ. The V gene lost 2 bases and the J gene lost 5 bases, with 14 bases spanning the gap. The CDR3 loop reads CASSFRTRIDEQYF. In DNA, the CDR3 is TGCGCCAGCAGCTTCAGGACCAGGATCGACGAGCAGTACTTC.

The table lists this clonotype with many counts. This CDR3 is CASSFTETQYF. The CDR3, as DNA: TGCGCCAGCAGCTTTACTGAGACCCAGTACTTC. The rearrangement joins TRBV5-1 to TRBJ2-5, with D uncertain. The CDR3 sequence is 11 residues long. The V end lost 2 bases, the J end lost 5 bases, and 4 bases lay between the germline ends. The germline V gene encodes CDR1 SGHRS and CDR2 YFSETQ.

This clonotype was found many times. This sequence joins TRBV24-1 and TRBJ2-3; D ambiguous. Germline assignment: CDR1 KGHDR and CDR2 SFDVKD. The CDR3 is made up of 13 amino acids. V was shortened by 6 bases and J by 0 bases, with 6 bases between the two germline ends. DNA of the CDR3: TGTGCCACCAGTACCGGGAGCACAGATACGCAGTATTTT. Protein sequence: CATSTGSTDTQYF.

The V call is TRBV13, the J call TRBJ2-2, with D perhaps matching TRBD1 or TRBD2 (7 bases each). The CDR3 contains 15 residues. In germline, CDR1 is PRHDT, CDR2 FYEKMQ (reference sequence). The V and J ends lost 5 bases and 4 bases respectively, with 14 bases between them. The CDR3 nucleotides read TGTGCCAGCAGCCAGGGGGGGGCCAGCACCGGGGAGCTGTTTTTT. Amino acids: CASSQGGASTGELFF.

V usage is TRBV20-1 and J usage is TRBJ1-1; 9 bases match TRBD1. Trimming removed 5 bases from V and 0 bases from J; junction bases left unmatched: 10. Germline CDR1 DFQATT, CDR2 SNEGSKA (reference sequence). The CDR3 length is 16 residues. The DNA of the CDR3 is TGCAGTGCTTCCGGGACAGGGACTGCCCTGAACACTGAAGCTTTCTTT. Its protein is CSASGTGTALNTEAFF.

This clonotype was recorded a few times. This chain links TRBV20-1 with TRBJ1-5; no definite D call. V was cut by 5 bases and J by 2 bases, with 4 bases left in between. Germline CDR1 DFQATT, CDR2 SNEGSKA (reference sequence). The CDR3 is 11 residues long. This chain's CDR3 is CSALRNQPQHF. The CDR3 nucleotides read TGCAGTGCTTTGCGCAATCAGCCCCAGCATTTT.

The rearrangement links TRBV27 to TRBJ2-5; the match to TRBD2 covers 11 bases. The CDR3 consists of 15 residues. In germline, CDR1 is MNHEY, CDR2 SMNVEV (reference sequence). Unmatched junction bases numbered 4, after V lost 5 bases and J lost 2 bases. The CDR3 nucleotides are TGTGCCAGCAGTGGAGGGACTAGCGGACAAGAGACCCAGTACTTC. This translates into CASSGGTSGQETQYF.

In its sample, this clonotype was seen a few times. A junction end diverges from the germline sequence, so it may reflect a read error. The rearrangement uses TRBV7-9 and TRBJ1-1; D is uncertain. The CDR3 is 12 amino acids. CDR1 and CDR2 from the germline V gene are SEHNR and FQNEAQ (reference sequence). The CDR3: CAGSRENTEAFF. CDR3 DNA: TGTGCCGGCAGCCGAGAGAACACTGAAGCTTTCTTT.

This clonotype was observed a few times. The gene calls are TRBV19 and TRBJ2-1; D gene uncertain. CDR1 is LNHDA, CDR2 SQIVND, per germline (reference sequence). The CDR3 sequence is 14 residues long. Trimming stripped 7 bases from V and 3 bases from J, with 13 bases between. The CDR3 nucleotides are TGTGCCAGTAAAACTTATGGGGACTACAATGAGCAGTTCTTC. The encoded protein is CASKTYGDYNEQFF.

This rearrangement joins TRBV5-1 to TRBJ2-1, with TRBD2 matching over 8 bases. Unmatched junction bases numbered 10, after V lost 5 bases and J lost 0 bases. This CDR3 has 17 residues. Germline CDR1 is SGHRS and CDR2 is YFSETQ. CDR3 nucleotide sequence: TGCGCCAGCAGTGATGGACTAGCTATCGACTCCTACAATGAGCAGTTCTTC. This encodes CASSDGLAIDSYNEQFF.

This clonotype was detected a few times. V is TRBV12-3 or TRBV12-4 and J is TRBJ2-5; the match to TRBD2 covers 8 bases. CDR3 length: 16 residues. The V segment lost 4 bases and the J segment 5 bases; nucleotides outside the gene matches: 12. The DNA for the CDR3 is TGTGCCAGCAGTTATCTTAGCGGGAAACCCCGGGAGACCCAGTACTTC. Translating gives CASSYLSGKPRETQYF.